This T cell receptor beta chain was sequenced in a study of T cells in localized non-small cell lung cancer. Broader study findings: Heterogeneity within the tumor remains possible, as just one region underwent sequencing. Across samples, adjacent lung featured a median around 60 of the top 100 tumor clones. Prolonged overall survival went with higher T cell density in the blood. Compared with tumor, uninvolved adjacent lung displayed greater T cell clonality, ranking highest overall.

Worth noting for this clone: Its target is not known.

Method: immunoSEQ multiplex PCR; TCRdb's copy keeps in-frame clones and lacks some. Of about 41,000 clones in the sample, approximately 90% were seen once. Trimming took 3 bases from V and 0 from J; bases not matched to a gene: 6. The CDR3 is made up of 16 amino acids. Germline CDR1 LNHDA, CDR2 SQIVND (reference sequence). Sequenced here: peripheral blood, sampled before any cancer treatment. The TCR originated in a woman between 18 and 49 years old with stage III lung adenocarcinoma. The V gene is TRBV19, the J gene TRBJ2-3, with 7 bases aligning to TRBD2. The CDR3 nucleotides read TGTGCCAGTAGTATTGGGACTACTCTGAGCACAGATACGCAGTATTTT. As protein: CASSIGTTLSTDTQYF.